This T cell receptor (beta chain) originates from a study of shared clonotypes between healthy human individuals. CDR3 length: 13 amino acids. V lost 6 bases and J 3 bases, leaving 12 bases between the germline ends. Germline V CDR1 and CDR2: SEHNR, FQNEAQ (reference sequence). This clone has a single count. Data came from immunoSEQ multiplex PCR; TCRdb stores just in-frame clones and leaves some out. The sample shows under 300,000 clones, 65% of them seen only once. The receptor's source is a man aged 30-40 years in good health. The V call is TRBV7-9, the J call TRBJ2-7, with D tentatively TRBD2 (5 bases). Specimen: memory CD4+ T cells sorted from blood. As for subset: CD45RA-negative fraction. The CDR3 region has the DNA TGTGCCAGCAGAGCACCTGCGGGCTACGAGCAGTACTTC. Protein: CASRAPAGYEQYF. The entire variable domain, with the rest obtained from reference TRBV7-9 and TRBJ2-7, is as follows: DTGVSQNPRHKITKRGQNVTFRCDPISEHNRLYWYRQTLGQGPEFLTYFQNEAQLEKSRLLSDRFSAERPKGSFSTLEIQRTEQGDSAMYLCASRAPAGYEQYFGPGTRLTVT.